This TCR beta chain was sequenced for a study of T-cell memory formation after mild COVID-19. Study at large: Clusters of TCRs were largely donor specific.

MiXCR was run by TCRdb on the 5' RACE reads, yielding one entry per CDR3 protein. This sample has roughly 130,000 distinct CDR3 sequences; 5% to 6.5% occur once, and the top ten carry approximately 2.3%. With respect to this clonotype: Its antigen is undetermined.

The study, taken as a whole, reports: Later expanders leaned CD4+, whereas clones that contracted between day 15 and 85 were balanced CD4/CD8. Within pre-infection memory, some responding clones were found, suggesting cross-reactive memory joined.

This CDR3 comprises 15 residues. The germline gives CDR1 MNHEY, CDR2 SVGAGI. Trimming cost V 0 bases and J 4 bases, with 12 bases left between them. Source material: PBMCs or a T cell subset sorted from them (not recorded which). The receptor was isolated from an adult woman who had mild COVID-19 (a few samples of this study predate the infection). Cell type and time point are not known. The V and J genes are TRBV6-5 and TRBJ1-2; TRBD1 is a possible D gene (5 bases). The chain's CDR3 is CASSYSRASLYGYTF. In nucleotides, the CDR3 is TGTGCCAGCAGTTACTCCAGGGCCTCACTCTATGGCTACACCTTC.